Listed here are 21 T cell receptor beta chains from one sample, sequenced in a study of shared clonotypes between healthy human individuals. Profiled with immunoSEQ multiplex PCR; TCRdb holds only in-frame clones, not every one. The sample yields some 120,000 clones, under 70% seen once. The sequenced sample was memory CD8+ T cells sorted from blood. This sample's subset: CD45RO+ cells pooled with CCR7-negative TemRA cells. These TCRs come from a woman aged 30 to 39 in good health.

The chain joins TRBV7-9 to TRBJ2-3; D gene uncertain. The germline V gene has CDR1 SEHNR and CDR2 FQNEAQ (reference sequence). The germline V and J ends were trimmed by 2 bases and 1 base, with 16 bases remaining between them. The CDR3 loop spans 17 amino acids. CDR3 in amino acids: CASSLSLRSDGTDTQYF. Here the CDR3 DNA reads TGTGCCAGCAGCTTAAGTTTACGGAGCGACGGCACAGATACGCAGTATTTT.

This CDR3 is CATSRDLGRLRGNTIYF. CDR3 bases: TGTGCCACCAGCAGAGATTTGGGAAGGCTCAGAGGAAACACCATATATTTT. The chain joins TRBV15 to TRBJ1-3; D is unresolved. The V end lost 0 bases, the J end lost 4 bases, and 16 bases lay between the germline ends. CDR1 is LNHNV, CDR2 YYDKDF, per germline (reference sequence). This CDR3 has 17 residues.

This clone was seen only a few times. This chain connects TRBV28 to TRBJ1-1, with D possibly matching TRBD1 (6 bases). The CDR3 totals 12 residues. Germline CDR1 and CDR2: MDHEN and SYDVKM. The V gene lost 3 bases and the J gene lost 5 bases, with 7 bases spanning the gap. The CDR3 coding sequence is TGTGCCAGCAGTTTTGGACAGACTGAAGCTTTCTTT. Its protein product is CASSFGQTEAFF.

At least ten counts were recorded for this clone. The rearrangement links TRBV25-1 to TRBJ2-2; a weak D match, TRBD2 (5 bases). Per germline, CDR1 MGHDK and CDR2 SYGVNS. V lost 2 bases to trimming and J lost 5 bases, with 12 bases between them. The CDR3 extends over 15 amino acids. The CDR3 protein is CASSEGGGETGELFF. In nucleotides, the CDR3 is TGTGCCAGCAGTGAAGGAGGCGGAGAAACCGGGGAGCTGTTTTTT. Supplemented by reference TRBV25-1 and TRBJ2-2, the full variable domain reads EADIYQTPRYLVIGTGKKITLECSQTMGHDKMYWYQQDPGMELHLIHYSYGVNSTEKGDLSSESTVSRIRTEHFPLTLESARPSHTSQYLCASSEGGGETGELFFGEGSRLTVL.

On this clone itself: A read error may explain this, as a much larger clone is one base away. The chain combines TRBV6-4 with TRBJ2-6; D is unclear. The V gene lost 3 bases and the J gene lost 0 bases, with 6 bases spanning the gap. The germline V gene encodes CDR1 MRHNA and CDR2 SNTAGT. The CDR3 is 15 residues long. The CDR3 bases are TGTGCCAGCAGTGAGCAGAGCTCTGGGGCCAACGTCCTGACTTTC. Translating gives CASSEQSSGANVLTF.

In its sample, this clone was seen a few times. The genes are TRBV2 and TRBJ2-7; 13 nucleotides align to TRBD2. Germline CDR1 and CDR2: SNHLY and FYNNEI. The V and J ends lost 9 bases and 2 bases, in that order; junction bases with no gene match: 1. This CDR3 spans 13 amino acids. CDR3 protein: CARGLAGTYEQYF. For the CDR3, the DNA is TGTGCCAGGGGACTAGCGGGAACCTACGAGCAGTACTTC.

The chain carries TRBV7-3 and TRBJ2-7, with a weak D call TRBD2 (5 bases). Deletions cut 5 bases from V and 4 bases from J, with 15 bases between. Germline values: CDR1 SGHTA, CDR2 FQGTGA. The CDR3 runs 14 residues. This chain's CDR3 is CASSLRPGSYEQYF. The DNA for the CDR3 is TGTGCCAGCAGCCTACGACCGGGGAGTTACGAGCAGTACTTC.

This clone was counted between two and nine times. This chain connects TRBV4-2 to TRBJ2-1; possible D gene TRBD2, 5 bases. V gave up 1 base and J gave up 10 bases, with 8 bases separating them. Germline V gives CDR1 LGHNA, CDR2 YNFKEQ. This CDR3 is 12 amino acids long. The CDR3 bases are TGTGCCAGCAGCCAAGTAGCGACGGAGCAGTTCTTC. It yields the protein CASSQVATEQFF.

In its sample, this clone was seen many times. Other DNA sequences in the sample encode the same CDR3. This sequence joins TRBV7-8 and TRBJ2-7; 9 bases map to TRBD1. V shed 6 bases, J shed 5 bases, and the junction held 8 bases outside the gene matches. Germline V gives CDR1 SGHVS, CDR2 FQNEAQ. The CDR3 consists of 14 residues. CDR3 DNA sequence: TGTGCCAGCAGTCTCACACAGGGGGCTGACGAGCAGTACTTC. Its translation is CASSLTQGADEQYF.

This clone occurred many times. V and J are TRBV10-3 and TRBJ2-7, with a tentative D call TRBD2 (6 bases). CDR1 and CDR2 (germline): ENHRY, SYGVKD. V was shortened by 2 bases and J by 4 bases, with 12 bases between the two germline ends. The CDR3 loop spans 14 amino acids. CDR3 amino acids: CAISEVGGRYEQYF. DNA for the CDR3: TGTGCCATCAGTGAGGTGGGAGGTCGATACGAGCAGTACTTC.

The rearrangement links TRBV7-3 to TRBJ2-2; D possibly matches TRBD1 or TRBD2 (5 bases each). V lost 3 bases to trimming and J lost 5 bases, with 7 bases between them. This CDR3 has 13 amino acids. Germline V lookup: CDR1 SGHTA, CDR2 FQGTGA. CDR3 in DNA: TGTGCCAGCAGCTTTGAGGGGACCGGGGAGCTGTTTTTT. Translated: CASSFEGTGELFF.

This clone was recorded only once. This chain joins TRBV5-4 and TRBJ2-7, with TRBD1 matching 8 bases. J gave up 7 bases and V 7 bases, and 10 bases lay outside the gene matches. Per the germline V gene, CDR1 is SGHNT and CDR2 is YYREEE (reference sequence). The CDR3 loop spans 13 amino acids. The CDR3 spells CASRDRTSNEQYF. The DNA of the CDR3 is TGTGCCAGCCGGGACAGGACTTCAAATGAGCAGTACTTC.

This clone showed up many times. This chain links TRBV14 with TRBJ1-2, with D possibly TRBD1 on 6 matching bases. Deletions cut 0 bases from V and 6 bases from J, with 17 bases between. CDR1 and CDR2 (germline): SGHDN, FVKESK. The CDR3 runs 16 residues. The CDR3, as DNA: TGTGCCAGCAGCCAAGATTCCCTCGGGGGCCCGAATGGCTACACCTTC. This gives the protein CASSQDSLGGPNGYTF.

V usage is TRBV7-6 and J usage is TRBJ1-4; TRBD1 might be the D (5 bases). Germline V gene data show CDR1 as SGHVS and CDR2 as FNYEAQ. This CDR3 region has 18 residues. V lost 5 bases, J lost 0 bases, and 19 bases lay in between. The CDR3 region has the DNA TGTGCCAGCAGCGGAGACGCAGGGTCCCGTACAACTAATGAAAAACTGTTTTTT. This gives the protein CASSGDAGSRTTNEKLFF.

The gene calls are TRBV7-9 and TRBJ2-5, with D hard to call. The V end was cut by 6 bases, the J end by 5 bases, with 13 bases between. CDR3 size: 13 residues. Germline V gene lookup returns CDR1 SEHNR and CDR2 FQNEAQ (reference sequence). The CDR3 protein is CASRRALSETQYF. CDR3 sequence (DNA): TGTGCCAGCAGAAGGGCCCTGTCGGAGACCCAGTACTTC. The full variable domain, rest sourced from reference TRBV7-9 and TRBJ2-5, is DTGVSQNPRHKITKRGQNVTFRCDPISEHNRLYWYRQTLGQGPEFLTYFQNEAQLEKSRLLSDRFSAERPKGSFSTLEIQRTEQGDSAMYLCASRRALSETQYFGPGTRLLVL.

This clone was seen more than once but under ten times. The chain has TRBV27 and TRBJ2-4; D call uncertain. Germline loops: CDR1 MNHEY, CDR2 SMNVEV (reference sequence). Trimming cost V 4 bases and J 7 bases, with 17 bases left between them. This CDR3 has 15 residues. This CDR3 reads CASSYISDNLNIQYF. CDR3 bases: TGTGCCAGCAGTTACATCTCCGACAACCTCAACATTCAGTACTTC.

The chain links TRBV27 to TRBJ2-7; TRBD1 matches 9 bases. CDR3 length: 14 residues. CDR1 is MNHEY, CDR2 SMNVEV, per germline (reference sequence). V shed 3 bases, J shed 6 bases, and the junction held 6 bases outside the gene matches. CDR3 sequence: CASSLIQGAGEQYF. In DNA form, the CDR3 reads TGTGCCAGCAGTTTGATACAGGGGGCTGGCGAGCAGTACTTC.

The V gene is TRBV15, the J gene TRBJ2-3; D not resolved. Germline V gives CDR1 LNHNV, CDR2 YYDKDF (reference sequence). V shed 8 bases and J shed 0 bases, with 15 bases lying between them. The CDR3 totals 15 residues. The CDR3 coding sequence is TGTGCCACCTCCTTTGGCGGTGCTAGCACAGATACGCAGTATTTT. This codes for CATSFGGASTDTQYF.

V gene TRBV25-1 combines with J gene TRBJ1-4; 7 bases align to TRBD1. Germline trimming cut 4 bases from V and 2 bases from J; bases unmatched to any gene: 4. The CDR3 runs to 15 residues. CDR1 is MGHDK and CDR2 is SYGVNS in the germline V gene. In DNA, the CDR3 is TGTGCCAGCAGTGCCCCGACAGGGACTAATGAAAAACTGTTTTTT. Its translation is CASSAPTGTNEKLFF.

The rearrangement joins TRBV6-5 to TRBJ1-6; tentative D call: TRBD1 (5 bases). The V gene lost 2 bases and the J gene lost 5 bases, with 13 bases spanning the gap. The CDR3 loop spans 16 amino acids. Germline-derived CDR1 and CDR2 are MNHEY and SVGAGI. Written as DNA, the CDR3 is TGTGCCAGCAGTTACGGGGCCTTCGACGATAATTCACCCCTCCACTTT. It encodes CASSYGAFDDNSPLHF.

This chain joins TRBV27 and TRBJ2-3; the match to TRBD2 covers 9 bases. Germline V lookup: CDR1 MNHEY, CDR2 SMNVEV (reference sequence). CDR3 size: 14 residues. The ends lost 6 bases at V and 3 bases at J; junction bases unmatched: 4. The CDR3 DNA is TGTGCCAGCAGCCAAGCGGGAGGAACAGATACGCAGTATTTT. It translates to CASSQAGGTDTQYF.